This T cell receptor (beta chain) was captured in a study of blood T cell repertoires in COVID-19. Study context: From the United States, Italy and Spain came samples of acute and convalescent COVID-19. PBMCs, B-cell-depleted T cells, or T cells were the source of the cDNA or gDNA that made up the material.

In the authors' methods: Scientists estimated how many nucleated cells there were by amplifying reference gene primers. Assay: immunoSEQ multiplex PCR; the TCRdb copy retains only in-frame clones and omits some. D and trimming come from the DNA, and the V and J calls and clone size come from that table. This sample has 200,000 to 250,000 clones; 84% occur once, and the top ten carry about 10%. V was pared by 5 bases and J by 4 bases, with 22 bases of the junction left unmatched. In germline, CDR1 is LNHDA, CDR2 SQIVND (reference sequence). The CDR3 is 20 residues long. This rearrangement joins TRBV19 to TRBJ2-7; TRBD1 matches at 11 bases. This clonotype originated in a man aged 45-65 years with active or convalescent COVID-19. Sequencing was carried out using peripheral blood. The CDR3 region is CASSPKPGTGGNRGGYEQYF. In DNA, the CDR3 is TGTGCCAGTAGTCCAAAACCCGGGACAGGGGGAAACCGGGGAGGATACGAGCAGTACTTC.